This T cell receptor beta chain was retrieved from a study of shared clonotypes between healthy human individuals. This CDR3 contains 15 residues. CDR1 is SGHNT and CDR2 is YYREEE in the germline V gene (reference sequence). Trimming stripped 4 bases from V and 5 bases from J, with 17 bases between. TCRdb's table, derived via immunoSEQ multiplex PCR, lists solely in-frame clones and lacks some. The table includes about 1.5 million clones, around 98% detected once. The receptor comes from a man younger than 40 in good health. Source material: naive CD4+ T cells sorted from blood. Subset meaning: CD45RA+ positively selected. J is TRBJ2-3 and V is TRBV5-4, with D possibly matching TRBD1 (6 bases). The CDR3 spells CASSNPGQGGDTQYF. In DNA, the CDR3 is TGTGCCAGCAGCAACCCGGGACAAGGAGGAGATACGCAGTATTTT. The full variable domain, rest sourced from reference TRBV5-4 and TRBJ2-3, is ETGVTQSPTHLIKTRGQQVTLRCSSQSGHNTVSWYQQALGQGPQFIFQYYREEENGRGNFPPRFSGLQFPNYSSELNVNALELDDSALYLCASSNPGQGGDTQYFGPGTRLTVL.